The 8 T cell receptor beta chains presented below share a single source sample, sequenced in a study of blood T cell repertoires in COVID-19. Repertoires were generated with immunoSEQ multiplex PCR, while TCRdb's copy carries only in-frame clones and drops some. Among about 140,000 clones listed, approximately 90% were seen once. The sequenced material came from peripheral blood. The source is a man between 60 and 75 years old with active or convalescent COVID-19.

The rearrangement uses TRBV19 and TRBJ1-6, with D possibly matching TRBD1 (5 bases). Germline V gene sequence: CDR1 LNHDA, CDR2 SQIVND (reference sequence). This CDR3 has 14 amino acids. Trimming pared 2 bases from V and 10 bases from J, leaving 12 bases between. CDR3 protein: CASSIFRAGSPLHF. In nucleotides, the CDR3 is TGTGCCAGTAGTATATTCAGGGCAGGATCACCCCTCCACTTT.

The V and J genes are TRBV28 and TRBJ2-7; D possibly corresponds to TRBD1 (6 bases). The CDR3 is made up of 15 amino acids. The V end lost 7 bases, the J end lost 2 bases, and 18 bases lay between the germline ends. Per the germline V gene, CDR1 is MDHEN and CDR2 is SYDVKM. The CDR3 DNA reads as TGTGCCAGCACCCCTAGGGGGACGGTGACCTACGAGCAGTACTTC. Protein sequence: CASTPRGTVTYEQYF.

CDR3 in DNA: TGTGCCAGCCTCGACAGCATGAACACTGAAGCTTTCTTT. Amino acids: CASLDSMNTEAFF. The chain has TRBV2 and TRBJ1-1; possibly TRBD1 for D (5 bases). The CDR3 loop spans 13 amino acids. Trimming took off 8 bases at V and 0 bases at J, with 10 bases between the two ends. Germline CDR1 SNHLY, CDR2 FYNNEI.

V is TRBV7-2 and J is TRBJ2-5; 8 bases map to TRBD2. The germline V gene encodes CDR1 SGHTA and CDR2 FQGNSA. V lost 5 bases and J lost 5; bases outside the gene matches: 10. The CDR3 contains 15 residues. CDR3 amino acids: CASSHGSGRGETQYF. CDR3 DNA: TGTGCCAGCAGCCACGGGAGCGGGAGAGGGGAGACCCAGTACTTC.

The V and J genes are TRBV24-1 and TRBJ2-1, with TRBD2 identical over 7 bases. CDR1 and CDR2 from the germline V gene are KGHDR and SFDVKD. The CDR3 totals 15 residues. V lost 2 bases to trimming and J lost 4 bases; unmatched junction nucleotides: 4. The CDR3 loop reads CATSDYTSAYNEQFF. The CDR3 DNA is TGTGCCACCAGTGATTATACTAGCGCGTACAATGAGCAGTTCTTC.

This chain uses TRBV28 with TRBJ1-1; a weak D match, TRBD1 (5 bases). The CDR3 has 16 amino acids. Per the germline V gene, CDR1 is MDHEN and CDR2 is SYDVKM. The germline V and J ends were trimmed by 5 bases and 4 bases, with 20 bases remaining between them. DNA of the CDR3: TGTGCCAGCAGTAGGCTAGTCGGGACTCTCCCCACTGAAGCTTTCTTT. This translates into CASSRLVGTLPTEAFF.

V is TRBV6-4 and J is TRBJ2-2; 8 bases align to TRBD2. Germline V gene lookup returns CDR1 MRHNA and CDR2 SNTAGT. The CDR3 sequence is 16 residues long. Unmatched junction bases numbered 7, after V lost 3 bases and J lost 4 bases. CDR3 DNA sequence: TGTGCCAGCAGTGATGGTAGCGGGGCTTCCACCGGGGAGCTGTTTTTT. It yields the protein CASSDGSGASTGELFF.

J is TRBJ1-4 and V is TRBV1. TRBV1 is given as a pseudogene. This CDR3 is built from 12 residues. In DNA form, the CDR3 reads TGCACCAGCAGCCGGGGGGATGAAAAACTGTTTTTT. Protein product: CTSSRGDEKLFF.